Presented here are 22 T cell receptor beta chains from one specimen sequenced in a study of OX40 agonist ivuxolimab in advanced cancers. The assay was immunoSEQ multiplex PCR, and TCRdb's table has in-frame clones only and misses some. The data show around 79,000 clones, roughly 85% seen once. The starting material was CD4+ or CD8+ T cells sorted from blood, obtained in a trial of the OX40 agonist ivuxolimab. The source of these receptors is an adult with an advanced solid tumor such as melanoma, head and neck, liver or kidney cancer.

The gene calls are TRBV29-1 and TRBJ2-3, with D unresolved. The germline CDR1 and CDR2 sequences are SQVTM and ANQGSEA. Trimming removed 5 bases at V and 4 bases at J, with 13 bases between. The CDR3 sequence is 13 residues long. The CDR3 is CSVPTRIADTQYF. CDR3 in DNA: TGCAGCGTTCCGACCAGGATAGCAGATACGCAGTATTTT.

The gene calls are TRBV18 and TRBJ2-5, with D unresolved. The CDR3 loop spans 13 amino acids. In germline, CDR1 is KGHSH, CDR2 LQKENI. Trimming removed 3 bases at V and 5 bases at J, with 10 bases between. The CDR3 coding sequence is TGTGCCAGCTCACCCCCCGGGCTTGAGACCCAGTACTTC. The encoded protein is CASSPPGLETQYF.

This chain uses TRBV27 with TRBJ2-7; D ambiguous. Germline-derived CDR1 and CDR2 are MNHEY and SMNVEV (reference sequence). V gave up 5 bases and J gave up 5 bases, with 16 bases separating them. The CDR3 sequence is 14 residues long. CDR3 amino acids: CASSMLDSLDEQYF. The CDR3 coding sequence is TGTGCCAGCAGTATGCTAGACTCCCTGGACGAGCAGTACTTC.

The rearrangement links TRBV29-1 to TRBJ1-6; D unclear. V lost 6 bases, J lost 0 bases, and 6 bases lay in between. The CDR3 contains 13 residues. The germline V gene encodes CDR1 SQVTM and CDR2 ANQGSEA. CDR3 residues: CSVGSSYNSPLHF. CDR3 DNA: TGCAGCGTGGGGAGCTCCTATAATTCACCCCTCCACTTT.

This rearrangement joins TRBV18 to TRBJ1-1; D not resolved. The CDR3 consists of 13 residues. V gave up 5 bases and J gave up 3 bases, with 10 bases separating them. CDR1 is KGHSH, CDR2 LQKENI, per germline. The CDR3 DNA follows: TGTGCCAGCTCAGAAGGGTGGGACACTGAAGCTTTCTTT. Residues: CASSEGWDTEAFF.

V usage is TRBV29-1 and J usage is TRBJ1-2; D unresolved. The CDR3 consists of 11 residues. Trimming cost V 0 bases and J 7 bases, with 6 bases left between them. Per the germline V gene, CDR1 is SQVTM and CDR2 is ANQGSEA. The DNA of the CDR3 is TGCAGCGTTGAAGACACGACTGGCTACACCTTC. Translated: CSVEDTTGYTF. Together with reference TRBV29-1 and TRBJ1-2, the CDR3 gives the full variable domain: SAVISQKPSRDICQRGTSLTIQCQVDSQVTMMFWYRQQPGQSLTLIATANQGSEATYESGFVIDKFPISRPNLTFSTLTVSNMSPEDSSIYLCSVEDTTGYTFGSGTRLTVV.

This clone appeared a few times. The chain is built from TRBV18 and TRBJ2-1, with D possibly matching TRBD2 (5 bases). The ends were cut back, 5 bases at V and 1 base at J, with 12 bases in the middle. This CDR3 is built from 15 residues. Germline values: CDR1 KGHSH, CDR2 LQKENI. In nucleotides, the CDR3 is TGTGCCAGCTCAATTTTGGACTCTTCCTACAATGAGCAGTTCTTC. It codes for CASSILDSSYNEQFF.

The chain links TRBV18 to TRBJ2-5; D not certain. From germline, CDR1 is KGHSH and CDR2 LQKENI. Trimming removed 0 bases from V and 2 bases from J, with 7 bases in between. There are 14 residues in the CDR3. The CDR3 nucleotides read TGTGCCAGCTCACCACCAGGGCAGCAAGAGACCCAGTACTTC. Amino acids: CASSPPGQQETQYF.

The chain recombines TRBV5-4 with TRBJ2-5; 10 bases are shared with TRBD2. Germline V CDR1 and CDR2: SGHNT, YYREEE (reference sequence). The trim removed 0 bases at V and 4 bases at J, leaving 12 bases unmatched. The CDR3 is 18 residues long. Here the CDR3 reads CASSLDSSGGKKGETQYF. The CDR3 DNA follows: TGTGCCAGCAGCTTGGATAGTAGCGGGGGGAAAAAAGGAGAGACCCAGTACTTC.

This clone was seen a handful of times. The V and J genes are TRBV11-1 and TRBJ1-1; D not resolved. The CDR3 extends over 14 amino acids. V shed 5 bases and J shed 4 bases, with 14 bases lying between them. CDR1 is SGHAT and CDR2 is FQDESV in the germline V gene (reference sequence). Here the CDR3 DNA reads TGTGCCAGCAGCCCGCAGACGCTGACCACTGAAGCTTTCTTT. Translation gives CASSPQTLTTEAFF.

The V gene is TRBV6-1, the J gene TRBJ1-3; D is ambiguous. V lost 1 base and J lost 0, with 10 bases in between. Germline CDR1 and CDR2: MNHNS and SASEGT. This CDR3 comprises 16 residues. Here the CDR3 DNA reads TGTGCCAGCAGTGAAGATCTAGACGTCTCTGGAAACACCATATATTTT. Translation: CASSEDLDVSGNTIYF.

The chain joins TRBV4-2 to TRBJ2-7, with TRBD2 identical over 11 bases. V lost 3 bases and J lost 0; bases outside the gene matches: 4. This CDR3 region has 16 residues. The V gene's germline CDR1 is LGHNA and CDR2 YNFKEQ. CDR3 nucleotide sequence: TGTGCCAGCAGCCAGTATAGCGGGGGGGTCTCCTACGAGCAGTACTTC. Translation: CASSQYSGGVSYEQYF.

This clone was recorded once. The chain couples TRBV5-6 to TRBJ1-2; tentative D call: TRBD1 (5 bases). The germline CDR1 and CDR2 sequences are SGHDT and YYEEEE. The V end was cut by 5 bases, the J end by 3 bases, with 14 bases between. CDR3 length equals 14 residues. CDR3 DNA: TGTGCCAGCAGTCGGAGGGGCTCCGACTATGGCTACACCTTC. Translating gives CASSRRGSDYGYTF.

This clone has a single count. The chain links TRBV29-1 to TRBJ2-7, with 8 positions matching TRBD1. The CDR3 extends over 13 amino acids. Per germline, CDR1 SQVTM and CDR2 ANQGSEA. After removal of 6 bases from V and 4 bases from J, the junction contained 8 bases not matched to a gene. For the CDR3, the DNA is TGCAGCGTGGGACAGGAAGTAGGGTACGAGCAGTACTTC. It yields the protein CSVGQEVGYEQYF.

This clone showed up just once. CDR3 sequence reads: CASSLSGTSGGLGEQFF. CDR3 nucleotides: TGTGCCAGCAGCTTATCCGGGACTAGCGGGGGGCTAGGTGAGCAGTTCTTC. This sequence joins TRBV11-2 and TRBJ2-1; 15 nucleotides line up with TRBD2. CDR3 length: 17 residues. V shed 2 bases and J 9 bases; nucleotides not matched to a gene: 8. CDR1 and CDR2 (germline): SGHAT, FQNNGV.

The J gene is TRBJ2-3, the V gene TRBV11-2, with TRBD2 identical over 15 bases. Germline lookup yields CDR1 SGHAT and CDR2 FQNNGV. V lost 6 bases to trimming and J lost 11 bases; unmatched junction nucleotides: 9. The CDR3 totals 15 residues. CDR3 sequence reads: CASRAPGLAGGGQYF. The CDR3 coding sequence is TGTGCCAGCAGGGCTCCGGGACTAGCGGGGGGTGGGCAGTATTTT.

The rearrangement uses TRBV19 and TRBJ1-1; D remains unclear. V was cut by 7 bases and J by 0 bases, with 9 bases left in between. From germline, CDR1 is LNHDA and CDR2 SQIVND (reference sequence). This CDR3 has 13 amino acids. CDR3: CASMDNLNTEAFF. In nucleotides, the CDR3 is TGTGCCAGTATGGATAATCTGAACACTGAAGCTTTCTTT.

The CDR3 loop reads CASRRGSGTSEQYF. The CDR3 DNA follows: TGTGCCAGCCGCCGGGGTAGCGGTACAAGCGAGCAGTACTTC. The V and J genes are TRBV7-2 and TRBJ2-7, with a weak D call TRBD2 (6 bases). Germline V lookup: CDR1 SGHTA, CDR2 FQGNSA. V lost 8 bases, J lost 6 bases, and 20 bases lay in between. The CDR3 covers 14 residues.

This chain uses TRBV4-2 with TRBJ2-7, with TRBD2 as a possible D gene (7 bases). The CDR3 totals 17 residues. V dropped 0 bases and J dropped 7 bases, with 22 bases sitting between them. Germline lookup yields CDR1 LGHNA and CDR2 YNFKEQ. The CDR3 protein is CASSQDQGGGRPEEQYF. CDR3 sequence (DNA): TGTGCCAGCAGCCAAGATCAAGGGGGGGGGCGCCCCGAGGAGCAGTACTTC.

In its sample, this clone was seen once. The rearrangement links TRBV7-6 to TRBJ2-2; D gene uncertain. With 5 bases removed from V and 8 bases from J, the gap between germline ends came to 27 bases. The length of the CDR3 is 18 residues. Germline CDR1 and CDR2: SGHVS and FNYEAQ. The CDR3: CASSPTILKASSRGELFF. CDR3 sequence (DNA): TGTGCCAGCAGCCCAACCATTTTGAAGGCGTCAAGTAGAGGGGAGCTGTTTTTT.

This chain links TRBV6-5 with TRBJ2-7, with no clear D. The CDR3 is 14 residues long. Germline V gene lookup returns CDR1 MNHEY and CDR2 SVGAGI. Between the trimmed V and J ends, which lost 6 bases and 3 bases, there was a span of 15 bases. The CDR3 DNA sequence: TGTGCCAGCAGCCCCCGGGCACCAATCTACGAGCAGTACTTC. This gives the protein CASSPRAPIYEQYF.

The chain recombines TRBV7-8 with TRBJ1-2, with D hard to call. The CDR3 sequence is 15 residues long. Trimming removed 1 base from V and 4 bases from J, with 13 bases in between. Germline V gives CDR1 SGHVS, CDR2 FQNEAQ. The CDR3: CASSLEGRRIYGYTF. CDR3 nucleotides: TGTGCCAGCAGCTTAGAGGGAAGGCGGATCTATGGCTACACCTTC.